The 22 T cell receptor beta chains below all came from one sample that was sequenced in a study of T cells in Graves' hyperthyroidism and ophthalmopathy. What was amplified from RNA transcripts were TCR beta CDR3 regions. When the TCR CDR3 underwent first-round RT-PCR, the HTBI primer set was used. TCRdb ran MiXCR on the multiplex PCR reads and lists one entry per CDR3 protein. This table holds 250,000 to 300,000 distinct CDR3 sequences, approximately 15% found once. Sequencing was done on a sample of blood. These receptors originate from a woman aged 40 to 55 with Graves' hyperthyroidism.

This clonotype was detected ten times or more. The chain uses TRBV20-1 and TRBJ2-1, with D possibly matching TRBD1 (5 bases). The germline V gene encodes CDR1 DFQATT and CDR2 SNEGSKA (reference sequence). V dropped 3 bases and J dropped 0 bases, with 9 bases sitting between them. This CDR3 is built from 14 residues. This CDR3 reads CSARDTSSYNEQFF. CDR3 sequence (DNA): TGCAGTGCTAGGGACACCAGCTCCTACAATGAGCAGTTCTTC.

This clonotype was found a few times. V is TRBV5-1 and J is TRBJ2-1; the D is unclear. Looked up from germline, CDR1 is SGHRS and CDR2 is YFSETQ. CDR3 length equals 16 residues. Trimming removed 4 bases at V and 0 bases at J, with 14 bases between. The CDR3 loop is CASSARLRVSYNEQFF. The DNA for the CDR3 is TGCGCCAGCAGCGCACGCCTAAGGGTCTCCTACAATGAGCAGTTCTTC.

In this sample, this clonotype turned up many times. In nucleotides, the CDR3 is TGTGCCAGCAGTTTACGAATGGCGGGGTGGGGCCCGGCACGGCAGCCCCAGCATTTT. This gives the protein CASSLRMAGWGPARQPQHF. This sequence joins TRBV28 and TRBJ1-5, with D possibly TRBD1 on 5 matching bases. The germline CDR1 and CDR2 sequences are MDHEN and SYDVKM. V lost 2 bases, J lost 7 bases, and 27 bases lay in between. The CDR3 sequence is 19 residues long.

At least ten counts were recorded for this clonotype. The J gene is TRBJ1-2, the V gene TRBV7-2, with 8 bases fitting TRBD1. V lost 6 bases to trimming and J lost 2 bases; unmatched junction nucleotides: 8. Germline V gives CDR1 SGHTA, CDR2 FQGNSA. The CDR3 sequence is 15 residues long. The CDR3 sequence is CASRPTGTGNYGYTF. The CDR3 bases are TGTGCCAGCAGGCCCACCGGGACAGGAAACTATGGCTACACCTTC.

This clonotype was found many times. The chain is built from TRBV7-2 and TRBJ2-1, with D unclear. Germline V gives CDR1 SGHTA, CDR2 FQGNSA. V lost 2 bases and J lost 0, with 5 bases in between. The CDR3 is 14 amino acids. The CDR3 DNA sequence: TGTGCCAGCAGCTTAAGAGCCTCCTACAATGAGCAGTTCTTC. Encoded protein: CASSLRASYNEQFF.

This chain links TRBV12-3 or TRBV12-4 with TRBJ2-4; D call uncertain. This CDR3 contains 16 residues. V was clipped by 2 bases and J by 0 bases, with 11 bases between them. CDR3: CASSLSETIAKNIQYF. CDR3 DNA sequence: TGTGCCAGCAGTTTATCTGAGACCATAGCCAAAAACATTCAGTACTTC.

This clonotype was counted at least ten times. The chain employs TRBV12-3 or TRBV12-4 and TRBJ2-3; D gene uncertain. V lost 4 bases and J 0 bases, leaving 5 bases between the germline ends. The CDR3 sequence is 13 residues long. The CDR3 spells CASSSASTDTQYF. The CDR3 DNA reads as TGTGCCAGCAGTTCCGCTAGCACAGATACGCAGTATTTT.

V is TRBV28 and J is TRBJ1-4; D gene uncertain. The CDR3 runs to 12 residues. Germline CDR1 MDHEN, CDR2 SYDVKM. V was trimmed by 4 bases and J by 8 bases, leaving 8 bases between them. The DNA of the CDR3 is TGTGCCAGCAGTTCGATTCCCGAAAAACTGTTTTTT. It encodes CASSSIPEKLFF.

The chain's CDR3 is CASSYGDINLPQHF. The DNA of the CDR3 is TGTGCCAGCAGCTACGGGGACATAAACTTGCCCCAGCATTTT. The chain combines TRBV7-9 with TRBJ1-5; tentatively, D is TRBD1 (6 bases). This CDR3 comprises 14 residues. The germline gives CDR1 SEHNR, CDR2 FQNEAQ (reference sequence). V shed 4 bases and J shed 9 bases, with 16 bases lying between them.

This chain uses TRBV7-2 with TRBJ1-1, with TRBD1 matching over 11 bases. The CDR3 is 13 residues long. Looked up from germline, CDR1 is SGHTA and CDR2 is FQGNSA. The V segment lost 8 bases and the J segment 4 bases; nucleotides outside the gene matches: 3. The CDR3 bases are TGTGCCAGCCGGACAGGGGGCACCACTGAAGCTTTCTTT. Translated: CASRTGGTTEAFF.

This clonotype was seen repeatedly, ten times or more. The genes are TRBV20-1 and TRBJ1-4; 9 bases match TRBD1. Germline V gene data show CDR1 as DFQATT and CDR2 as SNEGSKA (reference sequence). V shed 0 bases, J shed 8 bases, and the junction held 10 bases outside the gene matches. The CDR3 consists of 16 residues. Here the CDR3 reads CSARDSTTGGKEKLFF. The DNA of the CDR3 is TGCAGTGCTAGAGATTCCACGACAGGGGGAAAGGAAAAACTGTTTTTT.

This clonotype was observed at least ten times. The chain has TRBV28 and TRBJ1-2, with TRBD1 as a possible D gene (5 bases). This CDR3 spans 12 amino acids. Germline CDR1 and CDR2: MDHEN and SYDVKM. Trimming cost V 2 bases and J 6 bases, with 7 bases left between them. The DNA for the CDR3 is TGTGCCAGCAGTTTACAGGGAAATGGCTACACCTTC. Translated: CASSLQGNGYTF.

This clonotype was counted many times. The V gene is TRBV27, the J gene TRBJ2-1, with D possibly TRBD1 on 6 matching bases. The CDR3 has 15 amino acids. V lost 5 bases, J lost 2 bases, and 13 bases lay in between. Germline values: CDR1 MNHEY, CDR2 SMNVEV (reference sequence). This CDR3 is CASSLRGRPYNEQFF. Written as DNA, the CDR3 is TGTGCCAGCAGTCTTAGGGGGAGACCCTACAATGAGCAGTTCTTC.

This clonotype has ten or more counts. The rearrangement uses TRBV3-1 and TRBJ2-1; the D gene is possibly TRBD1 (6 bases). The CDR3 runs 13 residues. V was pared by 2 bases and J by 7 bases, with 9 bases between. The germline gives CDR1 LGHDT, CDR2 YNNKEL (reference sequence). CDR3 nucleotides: TGTGCCAGCAGCCAACCCAGGGGTAATGAGCAGTTCTTC. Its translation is CASSQPRGNEQFF.

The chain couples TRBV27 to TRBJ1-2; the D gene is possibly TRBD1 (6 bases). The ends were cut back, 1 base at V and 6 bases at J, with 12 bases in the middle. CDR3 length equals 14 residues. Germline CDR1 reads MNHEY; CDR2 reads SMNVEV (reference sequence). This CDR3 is CASSLFPRGHGYTF. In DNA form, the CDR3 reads TGTGCCAGCAGTTTATTCCCCAGGGGCCATGGCTACACCTTC.

The CDR3 is CAGRDYGDEKLFF. CDR3 coding DNA: TGTGCCGGACGGGACTACGGGGATGAAAAACTGTTTTTT. The rearrangement joins TRBV6-2 or TRBV6-3 to TRBJ1-4; D perhaps matches TRBD1 (5 bases). Germline V gene lookup returns CDR1 MNHEY and CDR2 SVGEGT. The CDR3 length is 13 residues. The V end lost 11 bases, the J end lost 6 bases, and 16 bases lay between the germline ends.

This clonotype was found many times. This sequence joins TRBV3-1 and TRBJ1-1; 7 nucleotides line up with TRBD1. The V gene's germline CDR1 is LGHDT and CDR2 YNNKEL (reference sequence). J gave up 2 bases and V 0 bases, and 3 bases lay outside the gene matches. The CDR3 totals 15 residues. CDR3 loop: CASSQDGTDNTEAFF. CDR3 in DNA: TGTGCCAGCAGCCAAGATGGGACAGATAACACTGAAGCTTTCTTT.

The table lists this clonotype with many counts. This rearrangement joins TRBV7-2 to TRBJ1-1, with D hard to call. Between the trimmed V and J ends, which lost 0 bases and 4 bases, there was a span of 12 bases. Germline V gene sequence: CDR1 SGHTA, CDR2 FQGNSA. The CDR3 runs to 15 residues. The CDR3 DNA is TGTGCCAGCAGCTTAGCGAGACATATAAGCACTGAAGCTTTCTTT. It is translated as CASSLARHISTEAFF.

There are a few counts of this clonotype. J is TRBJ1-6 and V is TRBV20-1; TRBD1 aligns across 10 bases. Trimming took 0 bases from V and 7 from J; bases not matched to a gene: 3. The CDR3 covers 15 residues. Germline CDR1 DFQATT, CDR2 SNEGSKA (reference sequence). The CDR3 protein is CSAREWTGGNSPLHF. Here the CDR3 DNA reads TGCAGTGCTAGAGAGTGGACAGGGGGGAATTCACCCCTCCACTTT.

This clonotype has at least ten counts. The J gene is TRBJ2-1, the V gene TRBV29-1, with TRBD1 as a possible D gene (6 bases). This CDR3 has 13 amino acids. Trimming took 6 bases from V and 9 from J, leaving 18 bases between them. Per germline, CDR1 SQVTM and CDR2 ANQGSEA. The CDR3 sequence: CSVYRDRLSEQFF. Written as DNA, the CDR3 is TGCAGCGTCTACAGAGACAGGTTGAGTGAGCAGTTCTTC.

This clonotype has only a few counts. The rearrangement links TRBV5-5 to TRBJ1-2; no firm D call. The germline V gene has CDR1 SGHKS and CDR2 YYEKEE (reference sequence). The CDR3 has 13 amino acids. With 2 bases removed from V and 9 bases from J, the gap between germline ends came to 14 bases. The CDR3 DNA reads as TGTGCCAGCAGCTTAGGTCTTAGTGAGAGCTACACCTTC. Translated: CASSLGLSESYTF.

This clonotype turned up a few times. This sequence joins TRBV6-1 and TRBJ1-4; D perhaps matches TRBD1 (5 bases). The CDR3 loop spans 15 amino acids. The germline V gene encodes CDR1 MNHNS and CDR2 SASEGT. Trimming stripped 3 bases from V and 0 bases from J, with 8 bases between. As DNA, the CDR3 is TGTGCCAGCAGTGAGGTCAGGGCAACTAATGAAAAACTGTTTTTT. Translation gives CASSEVRATNEKLFF.